The 9 T cell receptor beta chains given below trace back to one sample, sequenced in a study of CD8+ T cells in alopecia areata. Extracted RNA was reverse transcribed, and the resulting cDNA served as sequencing template. Sequenced by immunoSEQ multiplex PCR; TCRdb stores in-frame clones only, minus some. The table has roughly 200,000 clones, roughly 59% seen once. Material: CD4+ T cells sorted from blood, obtained at week 0. The receptors come from a human donor with alopecia areata.

There are a few counts of this clone. This chain joins TRBV29-1 and TRBJ2-2, with 7 bases matching TRBD1. The CDR3 has 13 residues. V dropped 6 bases and J dropped 5; count of bases not matched to a gene: 6. Germline V CDR1 and CDR2: SQVTM, ANQGSEA. CDR3: CSVQGDWTGELFF. The CDR3 DNA follows: TGCAGCGTCCAGGGGGATTGGACCGGGGAGCTGTTTTTT.

The genes are TRBV30 and TRBJ1-2; D gene ambiguous. The CDR3 is 12 amino acids. Trimming removed 1 base at V and 8 bases at J, with 11 bases between. CDR1 is GTSNPN, CDR2 SVGIG, per germline (reference sequence). The CDR3 nucleotides are TGTGCCTGGAGTGACGCATCCAGGGGCTACACCTTC. It translates to CAWSDASRGYTF.

This clone is medium-sized within its sample. The rearrangement uses TRBV5-1 and TRBJ2-7; TRBD2 matches 8 bases. The V and J ends lost 0 bases and 6 bases, in that order; junction bases with no gene match: 5. This CDR3 region has 14 residues. Germline lookup yields CDR1 SGHRS and CDR2 YFSETQ. The CDR3 is CASSLDPGGAEQYF. The CDR3 coding sequence is TGCGCCAGCAGCTTGGACCCCGGGGGGGCCGAGCAGTACTTC.

J is TRBJ2-7 and V is TRBV5-1, with D unresolved. This CDR3 is built from 11 residues. V was clipped by 3 bases and J by 3 bases, with 4 bases between them. Germline lookup yields CDR1 SGHRS and CDR2 YFSETQ. CDR3 in amino acids: CASSSDYEQYF. The CDR3 DNA reads as TGCGCCAGCAGCTCCGACTACGAGCAGTACTTC. The complete variable domain, with remaining parts taken from reference TRBV5-1 and TRBJ2-7, reads KAGVTQTPRYLIKTRGQQVTLSCSPISGHRSVSWYQQTPGQGLQFLFEYFSETQRNKGNFPGRFSGRQFSNSRSEMNVSTLELGDSALYLCASSSDYEQYFGPGTRLTVT.

The chain couples TRBV11-2 to TRBJ2-7; D assignment may be TRBD1 or TRBD2 (5 bases each). V lost 5 bases, J lost 3 bases, and 17 bases lay in between. Germline V gene lookup returns CDR1 SGHAT and CDR2 FQNNGV. The CDR3 has 15 amino acids. Here the CDR3 DNA reads TGTGCCAGCAGCCCTAGCTGGGGCACGGGCTACGAGCAGTACTTC. This translates into CASSPSWGTGYEQYF.

V and J are TRBV30 and TRBJ2-1; D might be TRBD1 (6 bases). This CDR3 region has 14 residues. The V end lost 8 bases, the J end lost 0 bases, and 14 bases lay between the germline ends. Looked up from germline, CDR1 is GTSNPN and CDR2 is SVGIG (reference sequence). CDR3 in amino acids: CARNRESSYNEQFF. CDR3 bases: TGTGCCAGAAACAGGGAAAGCTCCTACAATGAGCAGTTCTTC.

This chain uses TRBV11-2 with TRBJ2-1; D is ambiguous. Per the germline V gene, CDR1 is SGHAT and CDR2 is FQNNGV. The V gene lost 5 bases and the J gene lost 3 bases, with 11 bases spanning the gap. The CDR3 extends over 14 amino acids. The CDR3 nucleotides read TGTGCCAGCAGCGCCGACTGGAGCTACAATGAGCAGTTCTTC. It encodes CASSADWSYNEQFF.

The chain couples TRBV15 to TRBJ1-1, with D uncertain. Germline CDR1 and CDR2: LNHNV and YYDKDF (reference sequence). The CDR3 is 12 residues long. The V end was cut by 0 bases, the J end by 8 bases, with 7 bases between. The CDR3 sequence is CATSRDLGEAFF. The CDR3 coding sequence is TGTGCCACCAGCAGAGATCTAGGAGAAGCTTTCTTT.

This clone was found a few times. V and J are TRBV7-2 and TRBJ2-7; 8 nucleotides line up with TRBD2. Germline V gene data show CDR1 as SGHTA and CDR2 as FQGNSA. V shed 4 bases and J 3 bases; nucleotides not matched to a gene: 8. The CDR3 is made up of 15 amino acids. The CDR3 sequence is CASSSVPGGDYEQYF. In DNA, the CDR3 is TGTGCCAGCAGCTCTGTTCCCGGGGGGGACTACGAGCAGTACTTC.